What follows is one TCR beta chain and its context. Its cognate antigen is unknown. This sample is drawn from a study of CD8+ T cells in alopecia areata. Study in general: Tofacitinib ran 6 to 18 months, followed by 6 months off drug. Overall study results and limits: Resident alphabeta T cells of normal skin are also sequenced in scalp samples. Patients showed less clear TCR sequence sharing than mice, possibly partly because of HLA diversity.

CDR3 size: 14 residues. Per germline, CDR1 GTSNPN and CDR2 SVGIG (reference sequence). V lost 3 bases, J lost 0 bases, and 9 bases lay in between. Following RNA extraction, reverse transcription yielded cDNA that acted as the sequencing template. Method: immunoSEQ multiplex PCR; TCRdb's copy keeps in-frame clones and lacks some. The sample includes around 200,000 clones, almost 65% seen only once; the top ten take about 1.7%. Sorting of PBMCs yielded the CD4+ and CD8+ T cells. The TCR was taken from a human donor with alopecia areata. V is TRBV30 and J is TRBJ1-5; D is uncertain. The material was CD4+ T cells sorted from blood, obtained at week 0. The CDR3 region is CAWREQNSNQPQHF. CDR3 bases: TGTGCCTGGAGGGAACAGAATAGCAATCAGCCCCAGCATTTT. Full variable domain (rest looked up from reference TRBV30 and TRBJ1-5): SQTIHQWPATLVQPVGSPLSLECTVEGTSNPNLYWYRQAAGRGLQLLFYSVGIGQISSEVPQNLSASRPQDRQFILSSKKLLLSDSGFYLCAWREQNSNQPQHFGDGTRLSIL.